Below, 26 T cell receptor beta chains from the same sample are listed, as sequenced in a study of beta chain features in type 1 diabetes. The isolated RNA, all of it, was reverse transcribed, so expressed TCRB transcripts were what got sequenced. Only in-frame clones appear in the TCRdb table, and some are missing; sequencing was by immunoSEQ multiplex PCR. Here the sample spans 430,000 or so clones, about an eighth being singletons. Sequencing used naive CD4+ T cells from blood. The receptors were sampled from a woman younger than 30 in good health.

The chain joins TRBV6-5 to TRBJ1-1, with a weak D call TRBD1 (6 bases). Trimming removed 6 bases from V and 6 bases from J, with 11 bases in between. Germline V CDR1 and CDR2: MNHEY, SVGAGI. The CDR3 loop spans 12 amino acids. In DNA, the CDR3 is TGTGCCAGCAGGGACAGACGGGCTGAAGCTTTCTTT. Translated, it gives CASRDRRAEAFF.

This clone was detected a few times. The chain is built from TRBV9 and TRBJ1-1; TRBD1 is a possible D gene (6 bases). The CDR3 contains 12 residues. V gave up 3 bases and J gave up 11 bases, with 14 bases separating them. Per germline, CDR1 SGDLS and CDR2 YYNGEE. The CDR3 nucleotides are TGTGCCAGCAGCGCCTATCAGGGGCCGGCTTTCTTT. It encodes CASSAYQGPAFF. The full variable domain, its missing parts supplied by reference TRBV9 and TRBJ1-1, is DSGVTQTPKHLITATGQRVTLRCSPRSGDLSVYWYQQSLDQGLQFLIQYYNGEERAKGNILERFSAQQFPDLHSELNLSSLELGDSALYFCASSAYQGPAFFGQGTRLTVV.

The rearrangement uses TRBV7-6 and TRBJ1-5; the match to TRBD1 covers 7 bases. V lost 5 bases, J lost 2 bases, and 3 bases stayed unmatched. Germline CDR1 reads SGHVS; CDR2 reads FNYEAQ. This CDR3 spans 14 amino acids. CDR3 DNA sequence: TGTGCCAGCAGCCCAGGGACAGGCAATCAGCCCCAGCATTTT. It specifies CASSPGTGNQPQHF.

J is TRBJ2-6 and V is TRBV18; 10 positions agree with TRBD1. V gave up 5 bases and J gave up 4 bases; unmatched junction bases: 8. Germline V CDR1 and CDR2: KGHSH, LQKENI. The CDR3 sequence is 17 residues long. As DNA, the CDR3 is TGTGCCAGCTCAGCCTTTGACAGGGGGCCCGGGGCCAACGTCCTGACTTTC. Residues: CASSAFDRGPGANVLTF. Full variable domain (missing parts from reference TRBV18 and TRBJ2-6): NAGVMQNPRHLVRRRGQEARLRCSPMKGHSHVYWYRQLPEEGLKFMVYLQKENIIDESGMPKERFSAEFPKEGPSILRIQQVVRGDSAAYFCASSAFDRGPGANVLTFGAGSRLTVL.

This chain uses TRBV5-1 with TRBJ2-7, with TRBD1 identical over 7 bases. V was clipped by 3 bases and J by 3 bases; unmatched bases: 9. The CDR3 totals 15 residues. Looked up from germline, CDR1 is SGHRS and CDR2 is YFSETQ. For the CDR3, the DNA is TGCGCCAGCAGCTGTTCTCCGACAGGGAGCTACGAGCAGTACGTC. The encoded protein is CASSCSPTGSYEQYV.

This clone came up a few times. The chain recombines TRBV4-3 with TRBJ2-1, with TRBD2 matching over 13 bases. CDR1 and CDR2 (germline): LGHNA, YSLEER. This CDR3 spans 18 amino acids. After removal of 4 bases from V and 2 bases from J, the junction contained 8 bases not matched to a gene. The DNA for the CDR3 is TGCGCCAGCAGCCCCGGACTAGCGGGGGCCACTACCTACAATGAGCAGTTCTTC. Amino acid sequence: CASSPGLAGATTYNEQFF.

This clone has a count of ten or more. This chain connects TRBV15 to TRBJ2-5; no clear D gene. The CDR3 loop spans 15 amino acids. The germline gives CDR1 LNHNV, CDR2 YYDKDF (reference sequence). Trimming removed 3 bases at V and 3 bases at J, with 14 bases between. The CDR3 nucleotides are TGTGCCACCAGCAGGTCCTTCTCCGTTGAAGAGACCCAGTACTTC. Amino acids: CATSRSFSVEETQYF.

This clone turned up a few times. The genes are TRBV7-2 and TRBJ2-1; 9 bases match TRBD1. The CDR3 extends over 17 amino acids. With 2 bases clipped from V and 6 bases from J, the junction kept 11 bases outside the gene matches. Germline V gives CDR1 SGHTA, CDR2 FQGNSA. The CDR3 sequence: CASSLWLAGQGTNEQFF. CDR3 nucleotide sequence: TGTGCCAGCAGCTTATGGCTTGCGGGACAGGGAACCAATGAGCAGTTCTTC.

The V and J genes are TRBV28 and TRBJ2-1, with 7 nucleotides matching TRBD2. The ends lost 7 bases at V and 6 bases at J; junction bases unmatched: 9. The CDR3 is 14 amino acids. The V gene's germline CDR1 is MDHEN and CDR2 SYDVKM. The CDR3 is CASTPSRGVNEQFF. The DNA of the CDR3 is TGTGCCAGCACCCCCAGCCGGGGGGTCAATGAGCAGTTCTTC.

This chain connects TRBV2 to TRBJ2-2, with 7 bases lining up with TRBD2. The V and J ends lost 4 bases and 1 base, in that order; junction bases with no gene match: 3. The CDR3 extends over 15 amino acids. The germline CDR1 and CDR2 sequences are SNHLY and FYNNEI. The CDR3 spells CASSGASGNTGELFF. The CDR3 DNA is TGTGCCAGCAGTGGTGCTAGCGGGAACACCGGGGAGCTGTTTTTT.

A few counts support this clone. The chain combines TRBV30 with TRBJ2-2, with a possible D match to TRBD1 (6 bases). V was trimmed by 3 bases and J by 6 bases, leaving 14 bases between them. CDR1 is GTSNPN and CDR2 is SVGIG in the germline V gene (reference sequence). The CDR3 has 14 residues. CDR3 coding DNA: TGTGCCTGGAGAGCAAGCAGGGGCGCCGGGGAGCTGTTTTTT. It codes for CAWRASRGAGELFF.

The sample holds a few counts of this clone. The CDR3 loop is CASSSLSPQGNEQFF. For the CDR3, the DNA is TGTGCCAGCAGCTCCCTTAGCCCACAGGGAAATGAGCAGTTCTTC. The chain combines TRBV7-9 with TRBJ2-1; D might be TRBD1 (6 bases). Germline V gives CDR1 SEHNR, CDR2 FQNEAQ (reference sequence). The CDR3 sequence is 15 residues long. Trimming removed 4 bases from V and 7 bases from J, with 17 bases in between.

CDR3 in amino acids: CSVEEGTGEHYNEQFF. The CDR3 DNA reads TGCAGCGTTGAAGAGGGGACAGGGGAGCACTACAATGAGCAGTTCTTC. The rearrangement joins TRBV29-1 to TRBJ2-1; 10 nucleotides agree with TRBD1. The CDR3 length is 16 residues. Germline trimming cut 0 bases from V and 3 bases from J; bases unmatched to any gene: 5. CDR1 and CDR2 (germline): SQVTM, ANQGSEA.

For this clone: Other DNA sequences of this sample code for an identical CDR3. The CDR3 protein is CASSPSTDTQYF. The CDR3 DNA reads as TGTGCCAGCTCACCCTCCACAGATACGCAGTATTTT. This chain uses TRBV18 with TRBJ2-3; D unclear. Germline CDR1 KGHSH, CDR2 LQKENI. V was shortened by 3 bases and J by 2 bases, with 3 bases between the two germline ends. CDR3 length: 12 amino acids.

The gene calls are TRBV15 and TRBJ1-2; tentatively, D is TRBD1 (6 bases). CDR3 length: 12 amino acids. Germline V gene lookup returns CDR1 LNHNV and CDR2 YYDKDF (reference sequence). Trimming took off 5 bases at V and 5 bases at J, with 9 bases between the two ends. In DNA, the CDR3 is TGTGCCACCAGCGGACAGCTTTATGGCTACACCTTC. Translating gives CATSGQLYGYTF.

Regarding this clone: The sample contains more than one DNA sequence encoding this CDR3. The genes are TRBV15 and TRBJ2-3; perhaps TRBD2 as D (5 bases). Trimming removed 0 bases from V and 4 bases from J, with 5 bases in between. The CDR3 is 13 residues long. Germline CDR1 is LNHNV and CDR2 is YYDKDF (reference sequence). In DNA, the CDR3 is TGTGCCACCAGCAGAGACGGGGCAGATACGCAGTATTTT. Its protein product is CATSRDGADTQYF.

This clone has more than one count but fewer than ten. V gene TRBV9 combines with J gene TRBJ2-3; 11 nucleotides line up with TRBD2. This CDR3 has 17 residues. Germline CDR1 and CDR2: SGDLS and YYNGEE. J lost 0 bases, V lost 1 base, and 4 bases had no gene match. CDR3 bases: TGTGCCAGCAGCGTAACACTAGCGGGGGCGAGCACAGATACGCAGTATTTT. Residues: CASSVTLAGASTDTQYF.

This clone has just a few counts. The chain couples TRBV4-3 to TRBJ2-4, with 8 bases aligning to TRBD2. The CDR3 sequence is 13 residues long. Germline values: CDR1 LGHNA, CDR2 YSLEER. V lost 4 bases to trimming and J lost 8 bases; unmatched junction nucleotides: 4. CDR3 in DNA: TGCGCCAGCAGCCTCGGGGGGGCGGACATTCAGTACTTC. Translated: CASSLGGADIQYF.

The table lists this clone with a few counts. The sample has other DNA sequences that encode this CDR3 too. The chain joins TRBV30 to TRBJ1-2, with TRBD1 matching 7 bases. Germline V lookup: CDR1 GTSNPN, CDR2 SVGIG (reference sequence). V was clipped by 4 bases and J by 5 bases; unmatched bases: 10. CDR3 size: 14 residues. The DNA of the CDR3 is TGTGCCTGGACCACGACAGGGCGTCGTTATGGCTACACCTTC. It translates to CAWTTTGRRYGYTF. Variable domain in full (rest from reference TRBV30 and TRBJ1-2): SQTIHQWPATLVQPVGSPLSLECTVEGTSNPNLYWYRQAAGRGLQLLFYSVGIGQISSEVPQNLSASRPQDRQFILSSKKLLLSDSGFYLCAWTTTGRRYGYTFGSGTRLTVV.

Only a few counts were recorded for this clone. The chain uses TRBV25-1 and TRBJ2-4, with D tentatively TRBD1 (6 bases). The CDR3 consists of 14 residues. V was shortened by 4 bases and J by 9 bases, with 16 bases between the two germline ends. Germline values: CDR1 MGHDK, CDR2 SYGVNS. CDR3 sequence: CASSATGKVVIQYF. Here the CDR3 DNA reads TGTGCCAGCAGTGCCACAGGGAAGGTAGTCATTCAGTACTTC.

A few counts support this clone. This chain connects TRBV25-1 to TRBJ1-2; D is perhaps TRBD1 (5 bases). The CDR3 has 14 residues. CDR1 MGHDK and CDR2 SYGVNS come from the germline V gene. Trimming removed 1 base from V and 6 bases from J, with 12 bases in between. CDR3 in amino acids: CASSEWTGTDGYTF. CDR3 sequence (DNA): TGTGCCAGCAGTGAATGGACCGGGACGGATGGCTACACCTTC.

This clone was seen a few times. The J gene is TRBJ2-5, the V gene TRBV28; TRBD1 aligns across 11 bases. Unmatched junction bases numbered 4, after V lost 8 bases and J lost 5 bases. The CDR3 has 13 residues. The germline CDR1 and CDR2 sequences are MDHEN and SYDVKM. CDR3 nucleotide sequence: TGTGCCAGCGAGGACAGGGGGCCTGAGACCCAGTACTTC. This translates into CASEDRGPETQYF.

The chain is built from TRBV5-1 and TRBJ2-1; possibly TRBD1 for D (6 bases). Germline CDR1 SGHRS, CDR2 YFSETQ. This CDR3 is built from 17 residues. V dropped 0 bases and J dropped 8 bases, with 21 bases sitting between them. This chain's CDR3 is CASSLEGGVRLGYEQFF. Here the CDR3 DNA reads TGCGCCAGCAGCTTGGAAGGGGGTGTCCGACTTGGCTATGAGCAGTTCTTC.

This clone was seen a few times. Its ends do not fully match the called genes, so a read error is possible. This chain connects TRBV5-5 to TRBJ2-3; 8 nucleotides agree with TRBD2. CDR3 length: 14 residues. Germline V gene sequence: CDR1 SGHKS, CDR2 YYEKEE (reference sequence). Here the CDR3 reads CASSSRTSKDTQYF. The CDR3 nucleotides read TGTGCCAGCAGCTCCCGGACTAGCAAAGATACGCAGTATTTT. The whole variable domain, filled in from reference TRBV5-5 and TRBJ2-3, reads DAGVTQSPTHLIKTRGQQVTLRCSPISGHKSVSWYQQVLGQGPQFIFQYYEKEERGRGNFPDRFSARQFPNYSSELNVNALLLGDSALYLCASSSRTSKDTQYFGPGTRLTVL.

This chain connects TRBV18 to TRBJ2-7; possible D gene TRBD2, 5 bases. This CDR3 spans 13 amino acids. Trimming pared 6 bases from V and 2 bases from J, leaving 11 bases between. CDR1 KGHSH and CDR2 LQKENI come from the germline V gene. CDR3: CASSPSGTYEQYV. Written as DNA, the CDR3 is TGTGCCAGCTCCCCAAGCGGTACCTACGAGCAGTACGTC.

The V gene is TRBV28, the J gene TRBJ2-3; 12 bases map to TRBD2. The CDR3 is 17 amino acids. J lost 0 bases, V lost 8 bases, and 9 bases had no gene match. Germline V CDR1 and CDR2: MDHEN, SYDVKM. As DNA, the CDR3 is TGTGCCAGCTTCACTAGCGGGGGGCCTACTAGCACAGATACGCAGTATTTT. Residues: CASFTSGGPTSTDTQYF.